The next 8 T cell receptor beta chains were all read from a single sample in a study of STAT5B mutations in CD4+ large granular lymphocyte leukemia. Repertoires were generated with immunoSEQ multiplex PCR, while TCRdb's copy carries only in-frame clones and drops some. The sample consists of 5,000 or so clones, about 86% of them appearing once. Source material: PBMCs. The receptors were gathered from a man between 35 and 55 years old with CD4+ T-cell large granular lymphocyte leukemia.

This chain links TRBV5-4 with TRBJ2-3; a possible D gene is TRBD2 (6 bases). Trimming removed 3 bases at V and 2 bases at J, with 22 bases between. This CDR3 has 18 residues. Germline assignment: CDR1 SGHNT and CDR2 YYREEE (reference sequence). This CDR3 is CASSWGWRGHRTTDTQYF. DNA of the CDR3: TGTGCCAGCAGCTGGGGGTGGAGGGGCCACCGAACCACAGATACGCAGTATTTT.

The V and J genes are TRBV7-8 and TRBJ2-1; 7 nucleotides align to TRBD1. Germline assignment: CDR1 SGHVS and CDR2 FQNEAQ. The ends lost 4 bases at V and 9 bases at J; junction bases unmatched: 9. The CDR3 has 14 amino acids. The CDR3 here is CASSWTGTVGEQFF. CDR3 nucleotide sequence: TGTGCCAGCAGCTGGACAGGAACCGTGGGTGAGCAGTTCTTC. Using reference TRBV7-8 and TRBJ2-1 for the parts outside the CDR3, the full variable domain is GAGVSQSPRYKVAKRGQDVALRCDPISGHVSLFWYQQALGQGPEFLTYFQNEAQLDKSGLPSDRFFAERPEGSVSTLKIQRTQQEDSAVYLCASSWTGTVGEQFFGPGTRLTVL.

The rearrangement links TRBV7-8 to TRBJ2-7; weak D call: TRBD2 (6 bases). The CDR3 has 15 residues. CDR1 is SGHVS and CDR2 is FQNEAQ in the germline V gene. Trimming removed 5 bases from V and 1 base from J, with 15 bases in between. The CDR3 loop reads CASSPRARESYEQYF. In DNA, the CDR3 is TGTGCCAGCAGCCCCAGGGCCCGGGAGTCCTACGAGCAGTACTTC.

The gene calls are TRBV27 and TRBJ2-5; 9 nucleotides align to TRBD1. TRBJ2-7 matches the DNA end more closely, so the J call is doubtful. This CDR3 is built from 16 residues. CDR1 is MNHEY, CDR2 SMNVEV, per germline (reference sequence). The CDR3 nucleotides are TGTGCCAGCACAAAAAAACCGGGACAGGGTATCTACGAGCAGTACTTC. As protein: CASTKKPGQGIYEQYF.

V is TRBV7-2 and J is TRBJ2-7; 7 bases agree with TRBD2. The CDR3 loop spans 15 amino acids. Germline lookup yields CDR1 SGHTA and CDR2 FQGNSA. Unmatched junction bases numbered 10, after V lost 5 bases and J lost 3 bases. The CDR3 reads CASSDRGAGDYEQYF. DNA of the CDR3: TGTGCCAGCAGCGACCGGGGCGCGGGGGACTACGAGCAGTACTTC.

The chain has TRBV9 and TRBJ1-5; D may be TRBD1 (6 bases). Germline CDR1 and CDR2: SGDLS and YYNGEE. V was clipped by 2 bases and J by 0 bases, with 9 bases between them. The CDR3 is made up of 15 amino acids. The CDR3: CASSVGTNSNQPQHF. CDR3 DNA sequence: TGTGCCAGCAGCGTCGGGACAAATAGCAATCAGCCCCAGCATTTT.

This chain uses TRBV7-6 with TRBJ2-7, with D perhaps being TRBD1 or TRBD2 (6 bases each). The length of the CDR3 is 16 residues. CDR1 and CDR2 (germline): SGHVS, FNYEAQ. V was clipped by 5 bases and J by 0 bases, with 17 bases between them. CDR3 sequence (DNA): TGTGCCAGCAGCCGCCCGAGGGGGGACTCCTCCTACGAGCAGTACTTC. As protein: CASSRPRGDSSYEQYF.

The chain joins TRBV5-1 to TRBJ1-1; TRBD1 matches at 7 bases. From germline, CDR1 is SGHRS and CDR2 YFSETQ. The CDR3 is made up of 15 amino acids. J was trimmed by 7 bases and V by 0 bases; bases with no gene match: 9. The CDR3 nucleotides are TGCGCCAGCAGCTTGGAGGGTGACAGGGAAAATGAAGCTTTCTTT. Its translation is CASSLEGDRENEAFF.